A single sample is the source of the 15 T cell receptor beta chains below, sequenced in a study of cytomegalovirus exposure and HLA in healthy donors. The PCR had 60 Vbeta and 13 Jbeta primers. Repertoires were generated with immunoSEQ multiplex PCR, while TCRdb's copy carries only in-frame clones and drops some. The table records about 140,000 clones, approximately 80% of them present only once. Sequencing input: PBMCs. These receptor sequences come from a man aged 25 to 40 in good health and CMV-seronegative.

The V and J genes are TRBV7-3 and TRBJ2-3, with 10 bases identical to TRBD2. The germline CDR1 and CDR2 sequences are SGHTA and FQGTGA. This CDR3 is 18 amino acids long. Trimming at V came to 2 bases and at J to 1 base, leaving 9 bases not matched to a gene. CDR3 sequence (DNA): TGTGCCAGCAGCTTAGGAGCTAGCGGGAGCGTGGGCACAGATACGCAGTATTTT. Its protein is CASSLGASGSVGTDTQYF.

The gene calls are TRBV4-1 and TRBJ2-1; 14 bases line up with TRBD2. The CDR3 has 17 amino acids. Germline CDR1 reads MGHRA; CDR2 reads YSYEKL. Unmatched junction bases numbered 12, after V lost 8 bases and J lost 6 bases. In DNA, the CDR3 is TGCGCCAGCTCGGTTAATCCGGGACTAGCGGGAGCCAATGAGCAGTTCTTC. Amino acid sequence: CASSVNPGLAGANEQFF.

This clone was recorded once. The V gene is TRBV9, the J gene TRBJ1-2; D perhaps matches TRBD1 (6 bases). Germline lookup yields CDR1 SGDLS and CDR2 YYNGEE. Trimming stripped 0 bases from V and 5 bases from J, with 14 bases between. The CDR3 extends over 15 amino acids. CDR3 protein: CASSVGQTGEYGYTF. CDR3 nucleotide sequence: TGTGCCAGCAGCGTAGGGCAGACAGGCGAGTATGGCTACACCTTC.

The rearrangement uses TRBV18 and TRBJ1-3; 8 nucleotides agree with TRBD1. The V segment lost 1 base and the J segment 2 bases; nucleotides outside the gene matches: 4. Germline V CDR1 and CDR2: KGHSH, LQKENI. This CDR3 region has 16 residues. CDR3 bases: TGTGCCAGCTCACCACGTGACAGGGGCGCTGGAAACACCATATATTTT. Residues: CASSPRDRGAGNTIYF.

This rearrangement joins TRBV11-2 to TRBJ2-5; D remains unclear. This CDR3 has 13 amino acids. V dropped 1 base and J dropped 3 bases, with 6 bases sitting between them. Germline-derived CDR1 and CDR2 are SGHAT and FQNNGV. CDR3 bases: TGTGCCAGCAGCTTAGGGCTGGAAGAGACCCAGTACTTC. It specifies CASSLGLEETQYF. Variable domain in full (rest from reference TRBV11-2 and TRBJ2-5): EAGVAQSPRYKIIEKRQSVAFWCNPISGHATLYWYQQILGQGPKLLIQFQNNGVVDDSQLPKDRFSAERLKGVDSTLKIQPAKLEDSAVYLCASSLGLEETQYFGPGTRLLVL.

The V and J genes are TRBV5-7 and TRBJ1-5; unclear D gene. TRBV5-7 is marked as an open reading frame, function uncertain. Trimming stripped 4 bases from V and 8 bases from J, with 16 bases between. The CDR3 covers 14 residues. CDR3 DNA: TGTGCCAGCAGCCCCCCCCCGGGGTGGGAGCCCCAGCATTTT. As protein: CASSPPPGWEPQHF.

The CDR3 spells CAWRRGGSGHLSNQPQHF. In DNA form, the CDR3 reads TGTGCCTGGAGGAGAGGTGGTTCTGGACACCTTAGCAATCAGCCCCAGCATTTT. The chain employs TRBV30 and TRBJ1-5; D might be TRBD1 (5 bases). The CDR3 consists of 18 residues. Germline V gene data show CDR1 as GTSNPN and CDR2 as SVGIG (reference sequence). The V and J ends lost 3 bases and 0 bases respectively, with 21 bases between them.

The chain uses TRBV11-3 and TRBJ2-1, with 14 bases that match TRBD2. Germline assignment: CDR1 SGHNT and CDR2 YENEEA. The CDR3 is made up of 16 amino acids. Losses at the gene ends were 1 base for V and 9 bases for J; bases not matched to a gene: 5. The CDR3 nucleotides are TGTGCCAGCAGCTTAGTAGGGACTAGCGGGAGCGGTGAGCAGTTCTTC. Translation gives CASSLVGTSGSGEQFF.

V is TRBV5-1 and J is TRBJ2-7; D perhaps matches TRBD1 (6 bases). Between the trimmed V and J ends, which lost 3 bases and 0 bases, there was a span of 13 bases. The CDR3 sequence is 15 residues long. In germline, CDR1 is SGHRS, CDR2 YFSETQ. CDR3 sequence (DNA): TGCGCCAGCAGCTCCCTGACAGGCTACTCCTACGAGCAGTACTTC. The encoded protein is CASSSLTGYSYEQYF.

Points on this clone: A read error may produce the germline difference seen at one junction end. The J gene is TRBJ2-6, the V gene TRBV6-7; no reliable D call. TRBV6-7 is sorted into the ORF group, with uncertain function. The CDR3 spans 15 residues. The CDR3 nucleotides read TGTGACAGCAGTTACGAGAGCTCTGGGGCCAACGTCCTGACTTTC. Amino acids: CDSSYESSGANVLTF.

This clone came up once. The sample has other DNA sequences that encode this CDR3 too. V and J are TRBV2 and TRBJ2-7; no clear D gene. This CDR3 comprises 11 residues. Germline-derived CDR1 and CDR2 are SNHLY and FYNNEI. The germline V and J ends were trimmed by 2 bases and 4 bases, with 3 bases remaining between them. DNA for the CDR3: TGTGCCAGCAGTGAACTTTACGAGCAGTACTTC. Residues: CASSELYEQYF.

The V and J genes are TRBV19 and TRBJ2-1, with TRBD1 as a possible D gene (6 bases). The CDR3 sequence is 14 residues long. Trimming left V 0 bases short and J 7 bases short, with 10 bases between. The germline V gene encodes CDR1 LNHDA and CDR2 SQIVND (reference sequence). The DNA for the CDR3 is TGTGCCAGTAGTATAGAACCACAGGGAAATGAGCAGTTCTTC. Amino acid sequence: CASSIEPQGNEQFF.

The chain couples TRBV18 to TRBJ1-2; TRBD1 matches 7 bases. V shed 8 bases and J 6 bases; nucleotides not matched to a gene: 12. The germline V gene has CDR1 KGHSH and CDR2 LQKENI. The CDR3 extends over 14 amino acids. CDR3 sequence: CASGPRQGNNGYTF. DNA of the CDR3: TGTGCCAGCGGCCCTCGACAGGGAAACAATGGCTACACCTTC.

The V and J genes are TRBV2 and TRBJ1-1; the D gene is possibly TRBD1 (6 bases). Trimming cost V 4 bases and J 3 bases, with 9 bases left between them. Germline V gene lookup returns CDR1 SNHLY and CDR2 FYNNEI. The CDR3 sequence is 13 residues long. The CDR3 coding sequence is TGTGCCAGCAGTGTGACAGGACACACTGAAGCTTTCTTT. Protein sequence: CASSVTGHTEAFF.

The gene calls are TRBV14 and TRBJ2-3; 8 bases match TRBD2. Germline V gives CDR1 SGHDN, CDR2 FVKESK. This CDR3 comprises 14 residues. The trim removed 2 bases at V and 10 bases at J, leaving 8 bases unmatched. The CDR3 is CASSQLSGSGAQYF. CDR3 in DNA: TGTGCCAGCAGCCAACTGAGCGGGAGCGGAGCGCAGTATTTT. The full variable domain, rest sourced from reference TRBV14 and TRBJ2-3, is EAGVTQFPSHSVIEKGQTVTLRCDPISGHDNLYWYRRVMGKEIKFLLHFVKESKQDESGMPNNRFLAERTGGTYSTLKVQPAELEDSGVYFCASSQLSGSGAQYFGPGTRLTVL.